Shown below are 21 T cell receptor beta chains from a single sample sequenced in a study of T-cell reconstitution after alpha-beta-depleted transplantation in children. This sample's TCRbeta library carried unique molecular identifier barcodes. Via MiXCR, TCRdb re-called the PCR reads, giving one row per CDR3 protein. The repertoire holds fewer than 750,000 distinct CDR3 sequences, with about 23% as singletons. The material was PBMCs, mostly from graft donor cells, obtained 360 days after TCRalphabeta/CD19-depleted stem cell transplant. The receptors shown here come from a boy less than two years old who had a stem cell transplant for acute myeloid leukemia, so the T cells may come from the graft donor.

This clonotype was recorded many times. The gene calls are TRBV20-1 and TRBJ2-5; D unresolved. The V gene lost 1 base and the J gene lost 5 bases, with 17 bases spanning the gap. Germline V gives CDR1 DFQATT, CDR2 SNEGSKA (reference sequence). The CDR3 has 15 amino acids. CDR3 DNA sequence: TGCAGTGCTAGAGGTCCTAAGGCTCGCTTGGAGACCCAGTACTTC. Amino acids: CSARGPKARLETQYF.

On this clonotype: Just one base apart from a much larger clone, this may be a read error. V is TRBV4-3 and J is TRBJ1-4; D remains unclear. CDR3 length: 14 residues. CDR1 is LGHNA and CDR2 is YSLEER in the germline V gene. DNA for the CDR3: TGCGCCAGGAGCCAAGGACTGTCTAATGAAAAACTGTTTTTT. The encoded protein is CARSQGLSNEKLFF.

The rearrangement uses TRBV4-3 and TRBJ2-1; 7 bases are a match to TRBD2. CDR1 is LGHNA, CDR2 YSLEER, per germline. The length of the CDR3 is 16 residues. V trimming: 2 bases; J trimming: 6 bases; junction bases outside the gene matches: 10. CDR3 loop: CASSQILANGANEQFF. CDR3 sequence (DNA): TGCGCCAGCAGCCAAATACTAGCGAACGGGGCCAATGAGCAGTTCTTC.

Concerning this clonotype: The junction shows a germline mismatch at one end, possibly a read error. This chain links TRBV12-3 or TRBV12-4 with TRBJ2-5, with a tentative D call TRBD2 (5 bases). The CDR3 is made up of 13 amino acids. The CDR3 protein is CATMDWRQETQNF. The CDR3 DNA is TGTGCCACCATGGACTGGCGCCAAGAGACCCAGAACTTC.

This clonotype was seen a few times. The chain recombines TRBV10-1 with TRBJ2-7, with TRBD2 matching over 10 bases. CDR3 length: 18 amino acids. CDR1 and CDR2 (germline): WNHNN, SYGVQD (reference sequence). Unmatched junction bases numbered 10, after V lost 0 bases and J lost 2 bases. CDR3 bases: TGCGCCAGCAGTGAGTCAGCAATAGCGGGGGGCTCTACCTACGAGCAGTACGTC. It yields the protein CASSESAIAGGSTYEQYV.

This sequence joins TRBV29-1 and TRBJ1-2; D remains unclear. There are 12 residues in the CDR3. Trimming pared 8 bases from V and 4 bases from J, leaving 14 bases between. Germline V gene data show CDR1 as SQVTM and CDR2 as ANQGSEA. CDR3 sequence reads: CSCDLSGYGYTF. The CDR3 DNA reads as TGCAGCTGTGACTTGTCGGGCTATGGCTACACCTTC.

This chain joins TRBV11-2 and TRBJ1-2, with D perhaps matching TRBD1 (6 bases). V was pared by 5 bases and J by 3 bases, with 13 bases between. This CDR3 has 14 residues. CDR1 is SGHAT, CDR2 FQNNGV, per germline. CDR3 sequence reads: CASSTTGNDYGYTF. The CDR3 nucleotides are TGTGCCAGCAGCACCACAGGGAATGACTATGGCTACACCTTC. Using reference TRBV11-2 and TRBJ1-2 for the parts outside the CDR3, the full variable domain is EAGVAQSPRYKIIEKRQSVAFWCNPISGHATLYWYQQILGQGPKLLIQFQNNGVVDDSQLPKDRFSAERLKGVDSTLKIQPAKLEDSAVYLCASSTTGNDYGYTFGSGTRLTVV.

In this sample, this clonotype turned up many times. The gene calls are TRBV5-1 and TRBJ2-3, with 10 bases lining up with TRBD2. V lost 4 bases, J lost 5 bases, and 7 bases stayed unmatched. The CDR3 runs to 15 residues. The germline CDR1 and CDR2 sequences are SGHRS and YFSETQ. The CDR3 loop is CASSVGLAPKDTQYF. For the CDR3, the DNA is TGCGCCAGCAGCGTGGGACTAGCGCCTAAAGATACGCAGTATTTT.

The rearrangement links TRBV27 to TRBJ2-2, with D uncertain. CDR3 length: 15 residues. Germline V gene lookup returns CDR1 MNHEY and CDR2 SMNVEV (reference sequence). V lost 2 bases, J lost 5 bases, and 12 bases lay in between. CDR3 sequence reads: CASSLGNPRTGELFF. CDR3 nucleotide sequence: TGTGCCAGCAGTTTAGGGAACCCGAGGACCGGGGAGCTGTTTTTT.

The chain combines TRBV12-3 or TRBV12-4 with TRBJ2-5; D could derive from TRBD1 or TRBD2 (5 bases each). The CDR3 extends over 13 amino acids. The V and J ends lost 4 bases and 4 bases respectively, with 10 bases between them. CDR3 bases: TGTGCCAGCAGTTGGGGGAGCTCAGAGACCCAGTACTTC. It specifies CASSWGSSETQYF.

The V and J genes are TRBV20-1 and TRBJ1-6, with TRBD1 matching 9 bases. The CDR3 sequence is 19 residues long. V dropped 3 bases and J dropped 1; count of bases not matched to a gene: 13. In germline, CDR1 is DFQATT, CDR2 SNEGSKA (reference sequence). The CDR3 reads CSASPGQGNLLSYNSPLHF. CDR3 nucleotides: TGCAGTGCTAGCCCGGGACAGGGAAATTTATTATCCTATAATTCACCCCTCCACTTT.

Ten or more counts support this clonotype. This chain links TRBV5-1 with TRBJ2-2; a weak D match, TRBD1 (5 bases). The CDR3 has 16 residues. Trimming removed 0 bases from V and 2 bases from J, with 11 bases in between. The germline V gene encodes CDR1 SGHRS and CDR2 YFSETQ. The CDR3 region is CASSLAARANTGELFF. The DNA for the CDR3 is TGCGCCAGCAGCTTGGCGGCCAGGGCAAACACCGGGGAGCTGTTTTTT.

This clonotype was picked up many times. The V and J genes are TRBV20-1 and TRBJ2-1; D possibly corresponds to TRBD1 (5 bases). The germline CDR1 and CDR2 sequences are DFQATT and SNEGSKA (reference sequence). The germline V and J ends were trimmed by 1 base and 5 bases, with 9 bases remaining between them. The CDR3 covers 13 residues. The CDR3 nucleotides read TGCAGTGCTAGAGTCCCAGGGAACAATGAGCAGTTCTTC. Translating it yields CSARVPGNNEQFF.

This clonotype was counted only a few times. Its ends do not fully match the called genes, so a read error is possible. This rearrangement joins TRBV20-1 to TRBJ2-3; D may match TRBD1 or TRBD2 (6 bases each). Germline assignment: CDR1 DFQATT and CDR2 SNEGSKA (reference sequence). The CDR3 sequence is 20 residues long. In nucleotides, the CDR3 is TGCTGTGCTAGAGATCGATCGGGGGATCGCCGTGGGGGCCGGACAGATACGCAGTATTTT. Translated, it gives CCARDRSGDRRGGRTDTQYF.

V is TRBV7-7 and J is TRBJ2-3, with D possibly being TRBD1 (5 bases). This CDR3 has 13 amino acids. CDR1 is SSHAT and CDR2 is FNYEAQ in the germline V gene (reference sequence). Deletions cut 5 bases from V and 7 bases from J, with 13 bases between. CDR3 coding DNA: TGTGCCAGCAGCCCCTCCCAGGGCCATACGCAGTATTTT. Encoded protein: CASSPSQGHTQYF.

This clonotype has more than one count but fewer than ten. The rearrangement links TRBV6-5 to TRBJ1-2, with TRBD1 as a possible D gene (5 bases). V was cut by 4 bases and J by 4 bases, with 13 bases left in between. Germline CDR1 MNHEY, CDR2 SVGAGI. CDR3 length: 14 amino acids. CDR3 residues: CASSWGSPFYGYTF. The CDR3 DNA reads TGTGCCAGCAGTTGGGGGAGCCCCTTCTATGGCTACACCTTC.

The table lists this clonotype with a few counts. V is TRBV19 and J is TRBJ1-1; tentative D call: TRBD1 (6 bases). The CDR3 is 14 amino acids. Between the trimmed V and J ends, which lost 7 bases and 2 bases, there was a span of 14 bases. Germline lookup yields CDR1 LNHDA and CDR2 SQIVND (reference sequence). CDR3 region: CASNNGQPNTEAFF. The CDR3 region has the DNA TGTGCCAGTAACAACGGACAGCCTAACACTGAAGCTTTCTTT.

The chain links TRBV7-9 to TRBJ2-7; 7 bases align to TRBD2. From germline, CDR1 is SEHNR and CDR2 FQNEAQ (reference sequence). The CDR3 totals 15 residues. Losses at the gene ends were 5 bases for V and 2 bases for J; bases not matched to a gene: 9. The CDR3 spells CASSRSGTATYEQYF. CDR3 bases: TGTGCCAGCAGCCGGAGCGGGACGGCAACCTACGAGCAGTACTTC.

The rearrangement joins TRBV4-2 to TRBJ1-1; TRBD1 agrees at 11 bases. The junction had 2 bases not matched to a gene; V was cut back by 1 base and J by 4 bases. The CDR3 loop spans 15 amino acids. CDR1 LGHNA and CDR2 YNFKEQ come from the germline V gene. The CDR3 sequence is CASSQGGTGGTEAFF. The CDR3 bases are TGTGCCAGCAGCCAAGGGGGGACAGGGGGCACTGAAGCTTTCTTT.

CDR3 bases: TGTGCCAGCAGCTTGGTACTAGCGGGGGCGGAAGGGGTGACCCAGTACTTC. Translating gives CASSLVLAGAEGVTQYF. This chain links TRBV5-6 with TRBJ2-5, with 11 bases aligning to TRBD2. The trim removed 0 bases at V and 7 bases at J, leaving 11 bases unmatched. Germline assignment: CDR1 SGHDT and CDR2 YYEEEE. The CDR3 contains 17 residues.

This clonotype turned up a few times. J is TRBJ1-5 and V is TRBV28, with no clear D. Germline CDR1 reads MDHEN; CDR2 reads SYDVKM. V lost 3 bases, J lost 8 bases, and 20 bases lay in between. There are 16 residues in the CDR3. DNA of the CDR3: TGTGCCAGCAGTTTGGATATCCGGGCAGGTTGGGAGCCCCAGCATTTT. The encoded protein is CASSLDIRAGWEPQHF.